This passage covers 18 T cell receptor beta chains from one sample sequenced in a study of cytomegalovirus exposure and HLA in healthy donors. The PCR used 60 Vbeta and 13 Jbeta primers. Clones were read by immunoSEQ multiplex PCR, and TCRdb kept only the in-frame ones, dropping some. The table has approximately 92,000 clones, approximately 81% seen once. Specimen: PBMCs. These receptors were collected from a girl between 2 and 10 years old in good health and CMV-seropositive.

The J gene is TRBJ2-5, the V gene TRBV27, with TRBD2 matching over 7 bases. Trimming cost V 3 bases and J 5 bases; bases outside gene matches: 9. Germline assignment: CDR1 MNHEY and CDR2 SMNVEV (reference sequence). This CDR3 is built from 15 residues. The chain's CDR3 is CASSFGGRVGETQYF. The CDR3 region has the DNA TGTGCCAGCAGTTTTGGCGGGAGAGTAGGGGAGACCCAGTACTTC.

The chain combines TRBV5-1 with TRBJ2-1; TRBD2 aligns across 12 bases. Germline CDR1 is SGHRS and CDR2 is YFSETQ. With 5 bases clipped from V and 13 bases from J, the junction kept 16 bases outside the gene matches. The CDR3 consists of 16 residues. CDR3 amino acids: CASSIGLLAGGLHQFF. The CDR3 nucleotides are TGCGCCAGCAGTATTGGGCTCCTAGCGGGAGGGCTACACCAGTTCTTC.

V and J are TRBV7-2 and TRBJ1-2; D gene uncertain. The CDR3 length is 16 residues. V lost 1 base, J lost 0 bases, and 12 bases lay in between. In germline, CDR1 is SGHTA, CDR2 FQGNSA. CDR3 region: CASSLGGPGANYGYTF. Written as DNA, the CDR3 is TGTGCCAGCAGCTTAGGAGGGCCGGGAGCTAACTATGGCTACACCTTC. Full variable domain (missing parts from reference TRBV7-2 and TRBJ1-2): GAGVSQSPSNKVTEKGKDVELRCDPISGHTALYWYRQSLGQGLEFLIYFQGNSAPDKSGLPSDRFSAERTGGSVSTLTIQRTQQEDSAVYLCASSLGGPGANYGYTFGSGTRLTVV.

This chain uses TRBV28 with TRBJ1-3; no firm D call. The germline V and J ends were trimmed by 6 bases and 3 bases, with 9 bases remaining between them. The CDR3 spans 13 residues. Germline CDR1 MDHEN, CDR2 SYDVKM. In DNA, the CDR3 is TGTGCCAGCAGCCGGACTAATGGAAACACCATATATTTT. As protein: CASSRTNGNTIYF.

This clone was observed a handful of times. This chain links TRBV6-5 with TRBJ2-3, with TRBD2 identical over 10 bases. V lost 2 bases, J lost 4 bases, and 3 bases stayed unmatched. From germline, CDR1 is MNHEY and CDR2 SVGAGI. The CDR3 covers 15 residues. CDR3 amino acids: CASSYTSGTSDTQYF. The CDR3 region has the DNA TGTGCCAGCAGTTACACTAGCGGGACCTCAGATACGCAGTATTTT.

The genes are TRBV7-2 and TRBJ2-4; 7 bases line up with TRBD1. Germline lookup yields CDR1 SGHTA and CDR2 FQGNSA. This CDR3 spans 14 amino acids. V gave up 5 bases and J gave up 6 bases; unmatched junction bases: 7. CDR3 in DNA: TGTGCCAGCAGCCCCGGACAGGTGGGAAACATTCAGTACTTC. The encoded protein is CASSPGQVGNIQYF.

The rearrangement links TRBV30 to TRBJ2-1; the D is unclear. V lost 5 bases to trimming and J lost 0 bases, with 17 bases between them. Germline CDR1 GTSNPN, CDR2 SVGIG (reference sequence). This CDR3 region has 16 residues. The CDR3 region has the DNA TGTGCCTGGCGTTCTGTTTTACCTAGCTCCTACAATGAGCAGTTCTTC. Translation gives CAWRSVLPSSYNEQFF.

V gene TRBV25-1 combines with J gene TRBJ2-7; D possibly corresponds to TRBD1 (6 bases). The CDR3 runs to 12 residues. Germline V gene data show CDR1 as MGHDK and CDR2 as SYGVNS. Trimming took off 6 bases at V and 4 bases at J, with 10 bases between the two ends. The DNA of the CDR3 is TGTGCCAGCAGCCAGGGGTTTTACGAGCAGTACTTC. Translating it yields CASSQGFYEQYF.

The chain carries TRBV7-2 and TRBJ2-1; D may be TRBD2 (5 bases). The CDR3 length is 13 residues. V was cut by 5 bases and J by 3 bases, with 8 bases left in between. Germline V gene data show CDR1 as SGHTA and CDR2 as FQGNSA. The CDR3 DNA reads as TGTGCCAGCAGCGGAGCGGACTACAATGAGCAGTTCTTC. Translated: CASSGADYNEQFF.

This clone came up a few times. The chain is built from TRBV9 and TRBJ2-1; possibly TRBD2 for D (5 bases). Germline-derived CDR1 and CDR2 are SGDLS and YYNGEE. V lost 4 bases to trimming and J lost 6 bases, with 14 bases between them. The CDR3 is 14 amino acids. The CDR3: CASSPTMRANEQFF. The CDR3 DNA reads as TGTGCCAGCAGCCCGACGATGAGGGCCAATGAGCAGTTCTTC. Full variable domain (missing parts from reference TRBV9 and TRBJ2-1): DSGVTQTPKHLITATGQRVTLRCSPRSGDLSVYWYQQSLDQGLQFLIQYYNGEERAKGNILERFSAQQFPDLHSELNLSSLELGDSALYFCASSPTMRANEQFFGPGTRLTVL.

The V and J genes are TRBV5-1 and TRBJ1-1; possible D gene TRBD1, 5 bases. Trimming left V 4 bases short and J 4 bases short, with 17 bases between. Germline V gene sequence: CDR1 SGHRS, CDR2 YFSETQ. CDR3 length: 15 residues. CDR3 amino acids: CASSPSTGGVTEAFF. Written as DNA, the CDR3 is TGCGCCAGCAGCCCGTCGACGGGGGGAGTCACTGAAGCTTTCTTT.

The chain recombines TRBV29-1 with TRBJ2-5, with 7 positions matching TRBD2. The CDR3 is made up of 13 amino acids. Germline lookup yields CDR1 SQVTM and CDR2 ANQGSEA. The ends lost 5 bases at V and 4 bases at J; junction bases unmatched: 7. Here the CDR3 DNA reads TGCAGCGTTCTTAGGGAGGGGAGAGAGACCCAGTACTTC. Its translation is CSVLREGRETQYF.

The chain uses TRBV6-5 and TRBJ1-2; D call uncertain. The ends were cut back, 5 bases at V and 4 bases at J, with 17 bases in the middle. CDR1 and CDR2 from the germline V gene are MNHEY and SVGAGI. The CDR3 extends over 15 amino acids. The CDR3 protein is CASSQSILVPYGYTF. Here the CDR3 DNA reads TGTGCCAGCAGTCAATCCATACTGGTTCCCTATGGCTACACCTTC.

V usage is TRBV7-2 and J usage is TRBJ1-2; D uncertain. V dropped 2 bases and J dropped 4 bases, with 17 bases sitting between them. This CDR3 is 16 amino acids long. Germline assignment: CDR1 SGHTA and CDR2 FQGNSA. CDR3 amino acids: CASSLRVGVWVYGYTF. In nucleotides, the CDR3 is TGTGCCAGCAGCTTAAGAGTGGGAGTTTGGGTCTATGGCTACACCTTC.

CDR3 sequence: CASSYSTGMVTEAFF. As DNA, the CDR3 is TGTGCCAGCAGTTACTCGACAGGTATGGTCACTGAAGCTTTCTTT. V usage is TRBV6-5 and J usage is TRBJ1-1, with D possibly matching TRBD1 (6 bases). Between the trimmed V and J ends, which lost 0 bases and 4 bases, there was a span of 12 bases. CDR1 MNHEY and CDR2 SVGAGI come from the germline V gene. The CDR3 spans 15 residues.

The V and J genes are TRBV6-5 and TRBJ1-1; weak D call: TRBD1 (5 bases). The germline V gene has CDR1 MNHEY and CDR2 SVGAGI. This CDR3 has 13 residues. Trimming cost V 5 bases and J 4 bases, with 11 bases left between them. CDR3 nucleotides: TGTGCCAGCAGTCGCGGGGGACGCACTGAAGCTTTCTTT. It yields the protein CASSRGGRTEAFF.

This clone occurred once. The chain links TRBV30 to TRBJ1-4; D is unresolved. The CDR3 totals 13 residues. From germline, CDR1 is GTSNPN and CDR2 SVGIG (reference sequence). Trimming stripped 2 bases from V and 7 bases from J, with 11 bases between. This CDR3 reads CAWSSESGEKLFF. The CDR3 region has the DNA TGTGCCTGGAGTTCAGAGTCGGGTGAAAAACTGTTTTTT.

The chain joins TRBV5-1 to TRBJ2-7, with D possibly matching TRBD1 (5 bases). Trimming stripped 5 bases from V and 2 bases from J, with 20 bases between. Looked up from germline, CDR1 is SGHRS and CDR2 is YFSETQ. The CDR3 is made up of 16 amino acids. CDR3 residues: CASRDDEGVAAYEQYF. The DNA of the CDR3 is TGCGCCAGCAGGGACGATGAAGGGGTTGCTGCCTACGAGCAGTACTTC.